These 7 T cell receptor beta chains were sequenced from one sample in a study of technical replicates of blood from a few donors. TCRdb's copy holds only in-frame clones and misses some; the assay was immunoSEQ multiplex PCR. The sample yields 13,000 to 15,000 clones, under 85% seen once. The sequenced sample was PBMCs. Receptor source: a human donor in good health.

Here the CDR3 reads CASTPSSGSAFF. The CDR3 nucleotides are TGCGCCAGCACCCCCTCATCAGGCTCGGCTTTCTTT. The gene calls are TRBV5-1 and TRBJ1-1; D is ambiguous. CDR1 is SGHRS, CDR2 YFSETQ, per germline. The CDR3 is made up of 12 amino acids. Trimming stripped 6 bases from V and 11 bases from J, with 17 bases between.

The chain uses TRBV28 and TRBJ1-3; D possibly corresponds to TRBD1 (5 bases). The germline V gene encodes CDR1 MDHEN and CDR2 SYDVKM. The V and J ends lost 3 bases and 2 bases respectively, with 8 bases between them. The CDR3 totals 14 residues. The CDR3 loop is CASSFLTAGNTIYF. The DNA for the CDR3 is TGTGCCAGCAGTTTTCTGACAGCTGGAAACACCATATATTTT.

There are a few counts of this clone. The V gene is TRBV18, the J gene TRBJ1-1, with a possible D match to TRBD1 (5 bases). Per germline, CDR1 KGHSH and CDR2 LQKENI. V was shortened by 3 bases and J by 1 base, with 9 bases between the two germline ends. This CDR3 contains 14 residues. The CDR3 reads CASSPLGQNTEAFF. For the CDR3, the DNA is TGTGCCAGCTCACCTTTAGGACAGAACACTGAAGCTTTCTTT.

The CDR3 protein is CASSQTGSNYGYTF. The CDR3 DNA follows: TGTGCCAGCAGCCAGACAGGGAGTAACTATGGCTACACCTTC. This chain connects TRBV6-5 to TRBJ1-2, with 7 nucleotides matching TRBD1. V was clipped by 6 bases and J by 1 base; unmatched bases: 5. The CDR3 runs 14 residues. Germline loops: CDR1 MNHEY, CDR2 SVGAGI.

V usage is TRBV4-2 and J usage is TRBJ1-4; a weak D match, TRBD1 (5 bases). Germline CDR1 LGHNA, CDR2 YNFKEQ. Trimming cost V 2 bases and J 8 bases, with 12 bases left between them. CDR3 length equals 14 residues. CDR3 bases: TGTGCCAGCAGCCAACGAGGACAAGACGAAAAACTGTTTTTT. Its protein product is CASSQRGQDEKLFF.

This clone has only a few counts. The chain combines TRBV2 with TRBJ1-2, with 8 bases lining up with TRBD1. Germline CDR1 SNHLY, CDR2 FYNNEI. The J segment lost 8 bases and the V segment lost 2 bases, leaving 4 bases of the junction unmatched. The CDR3 is made up of 13 amino acids. Here the CDR3 reads CASSEQGARGYTF. The CDR3 DNA is TGTGCCAGCAGTGAACAGGGGGCTCGAGGCTACACCTTC.

The chain couples TRBV4-1 to TRBJ2-1, with TRBD2 matching 8 bases. With V trimmed by 0 bases and J by 2 bases, 3 bases remained unmatched. This CDR3 region has 16 residues. Germline V gene lookup returns CDR1 MGHRA and CDR2 YSYEKL. The CDR3 DNA sequence: TGCGCCAGCAGCCAAGAAGCGACTAGCGCCTACAATGAGCAGTTCTTC. It translates to CASSQEATSAYNEQFF.